Listed here is a single T cell receptor (beta chain). This record comes from a study of T cells expressing NK-cell markers. Following a re-call of the 5' RACE reads, TCRdb has one entry per CDR3 protein and lacks DNA. Its clone listing holds about 460,000 distinct CDR3 sequences. The CDR3 is 15 residues long. CDR1 is SGDLS, CDR2 YYNGEE, per germline. Material: blood T cells: a sorted CD56 or NKG2C T cell subset, CD4+ or CD8+ T cells, or bulk PBMC T cells (not recorded which). The sequence derives from a woman between 45 and 60 years old in good health. The rearrangement uses TRBV9 and TRBJ2-5. CDR3 loop: CASSEASHAWETQYF.